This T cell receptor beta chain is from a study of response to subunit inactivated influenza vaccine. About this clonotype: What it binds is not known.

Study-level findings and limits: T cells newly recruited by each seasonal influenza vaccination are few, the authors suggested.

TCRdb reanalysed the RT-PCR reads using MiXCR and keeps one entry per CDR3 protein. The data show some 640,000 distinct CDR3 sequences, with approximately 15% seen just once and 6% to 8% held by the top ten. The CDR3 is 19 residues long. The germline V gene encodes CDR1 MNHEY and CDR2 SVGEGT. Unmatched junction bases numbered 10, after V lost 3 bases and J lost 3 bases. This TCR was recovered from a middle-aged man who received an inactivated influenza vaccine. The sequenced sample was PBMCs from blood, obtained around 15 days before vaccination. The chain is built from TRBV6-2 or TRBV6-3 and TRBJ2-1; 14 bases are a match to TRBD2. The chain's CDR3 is CASSYSETSGRAVYNEQFF. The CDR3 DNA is TGTGCCAGCAGTTATTCGGAGACTAGCGGGAGGGCCGTCTACAATGAGCAGTTCTTC.